Shown below are 30 T cell receptor beta chains from a single sample sequenced in a study of memory CD4+ T cells and cytomegalovirus serostatus. The sort gate was single viable CD3+CD4+CD8-CD45RO+ cells for memory CD4+ T cells. The table came from immunoSEQ multiplex PCR; TCRdb's copy has only in-frame clones and leaves some out. The data contain tens of thousands of clones, about 68% of them singletons. Input material: memory CD4+ T cells from blood. These receptor sequences come from an adult in good health and CMV-seropositive.

The genes are TRBV30 and TRBJ1-6; D unclear. This CDR3 is built from 14 residues. V was pared by 2 bases and J by 7 bases, with 12 bases between. Germline V gene data show CDR1 as GTSNPN and CDR2 as SVGIG (reference sequence). The CDR3 loop is CAWSTDPFNSPLHF. Here the CDR3 DNA reads TGTGCCTGGAGTACCGATCCCTTCAATTCACCCCTCCACTTT.

The chain couples TRBV29-1 to TRBJ2-1; TRBD2 aligns across 9 bases. The CDR3 spans 14 residues. Per the germline V gene, CDR1 is SQVTM and CDR2 is ANQGSEA. V lost 4 bases, J lost 4 bases, and 5 bases stayed unmatched. CDR3 in DNA: TGCAGCGTTGGTGGGCTAGCGGGATACAATGAGCAGTTCTTC. Its translation: CSVGGLAGYNEQFF.

The chain couples TRBV29-1 to TRBJ2-1, with TRBD2 identical over 13 bases. V was pared by 7 bases and J by 9 bases, with 6 bases of the junction left unmatched. The CDR3 loop spans 13 amino acids. Germline-derived CDR1 and CDR2 are SQVTM and ANQGSEA. In DNA form, the CDR3 reads TGCAGCGGTGGACTAGCGGGAGTAGGTGAGCAGTTCTTC. Amino acids: CSGGLAGVGEQFF.

The J gene is TRBJ2-2, the V gene TRBV7-8; no clear D gene. V was pared by 5 bases and J by 5 bases, with 9 bases between. Germline V gene sequence: CDR1 SGHVS, CDR2 FQNEAQ. This CDR3 has 13 residues. The CDR3 nucleotides read TGTGCCAGCAGCCCACGAGGTACCGGGGAGCTGTTTTTT. Encoded protein: CASSPRGTGELFF.

The chain's CDR3 is CSVAREADTQYF. In DNA, the CDR3 is TGCAGCGTTGCCAGGGAGGCGGATACGCAGTATTTT. The chain links TRBV29-1 to TRBJ2-3, with a weak D call TRBD2 (6 bases). CDR3 size: 12 residues. Germline CDR1 and CDR2: SQVTM and ANQGSEA. Deletions cut 4 bases from V and 6 bases from J, with 11 bases between.

The chain couples TRBV2 to TRBJ2-5; D is possibly TRBD2 (5 bases). Trimming pared 5 bases from V and 2 bases from J, leaving 12 bases between. Per germline, CDR1 SNHLY and CDR2 FYNNEI. The CDR3 sequence is 14 residues long. CDR3 in DNA: TGTGCCAGCAGTCCTTTGTCGGGGCAAGAGACCCAGTACTTC. Translated, it gives CASSPLSGQETQYF.

J is TRBJ2-1 and V is TRBV19; 9 bases are a match to TRBD1. This CDR3 region has 15 residues. The V gene end was trimmed by 4 bases and the J gene end by 11 bases; junction bases not matched to a gene: 12. Per germline, CDR1 LNHDA and CDR2 SQIVND (reference sequence). Written as DNA, the CDR3 is TGTGCCAGTAGTACATACCGGGACAGGGAGGTACAGCAGTTCTTC. Translation: CASSTYRDREVQQFF. Looking up the rest from reference TRBV19 and TRBJ2-1 gives the full variable domain: DGGITQSPKYLFRKEGQNVTLSCEQNLNHDAMYWYRQDPGQGLRLIYYSQIVNDFQKGDIAEGYSVSREKKESFPLTVTSAQKNPTAFYLCASSTYRDREVQQFFGPGTRLTVL.

This sequence joins TRBV27 and TRBJ2-5, with D uncertain. Germline CDR1 reads MNHEY; CDR2 reads SMNVEV (reference sequence). CDR3 length: 13 residues. Between the trimmed V and J ends, which lost 6 bases and 3 bases, there was a span of 11 bases. The DNA of the CDR3 is TGTGCCAGCAGCGAAGGGCCGGAAGAGACCCAGTACTTC. Its protein is CASSEGPEETQYF.

In this sample, this clone turned up a few times. V is TRBV7-2 and J is TRBJ1-5; no clear D. The CDR3 length is 13 residues. Germline V gene lookup returns CDR1 SGHTA and CDR2 FQGNSA. Trimming removed 4 bases from V and 7 bases from J, with 11 bases in between. In nucleotides, the CDR3 is TGTGCCAGCAGCTACCGTTATCAACAGCCCCAGCATTTT. As protein: CASSYRYQQPQHF.

The chain has TRBV7-9 and TRBJ2-2; D uncertain. Germline V gene lookup returns CDR1 SEHNR and CDR2 FQNEAQ (reference sequence). The CDR3 sequence is 12 residues long. Deletions cut 5 bases from V and 9 bases from J, with 10 bases between. CDR3 sequence: CASSDSARELFF. The DNA of the CDR3 is TGTGCCAGCAGCGACTCGGCGCGGGAGCTGTTTTTT.

This CDR3 reads CASSDPGFGYTF. As DNA, the CDR3 is TGTGCCAGCAGTGATCCCGGTTTCGGCTACACCTTC. J is TRBJ1-2 and V is TRBV25-1; D gene unclear. This CDR3 spans 12 amino acids. Trimming stripped 3 bases from V and 8 bases from J, with 10 bases between. The V gene's germline CDR1 is MGHDK and CDR2 SYGVNS.

The genes are TRBV5-4 and TRBJ2-1; weak D call: TRBD2 (6 bases). The ends were cut back, 6 bases at V and 1 base at J, with 14 bases in the middle. CDR3 length: 15 residues. Germline CDR1 SGHNT, CDR2 YYREEE (reference sequence). CDR3 in amino acids: CASTQRAVSYNEQFF. The CDR3 coding sequence is TGTGCCAGCACACAGCGGGCCGTATCCTACAATGAGCAGTTCTTC.

This clone was recorded a few times. This sequence joins TRBV9 and TRBJ2-2, with 11 bases fitting TRBD2. Losses at the gene ends were 0 bases for V and 6 bases for J; bases not matched to a gene: 10. There are 18 residues in the CDR3. Looked up from germline, CDR1 is SGDLS and CDR2 is YYNGEE. In nucleotides, the CDR3 is TGTGCCAGCAGCGTAGATGGCCGGGTAGCGGGAGGGCCCGGGGAGCTGTTTTTT. It specifies CASSVDGRVAGGPGELFF.

The chain employs TRBV30 and TRBJ1-5; weak D call: TRBD1 (5 bases). The CDR3 is made up of 13 amino acids. Germline V CDR1 and CDR2: GTSNPN, SVGIG (reference sequence). V was trimmed by 2 bases and J by 3 bases, leaving 8 bases between them. The CDR3 region has the DNA TGTGCCTGGAGTAAGGGGATCAATCAGCCCCAGCATTTT. Protein product: CAWSKGINQPQHF.

V is TRBV18 and J is TRBJ1-5; the D gene is possibly TRBD1 (6 bases). This CDR3 spans 15 amino acids. Deletions cut 2 bases from V and 7 bases from J, with 15 bases between. Germline values: CDR1 KGHSH, CDR2 LQKENI. The CDR3 here is CASSPMTGFDQPQHF. The DNA for the CDR3 is TGTGCCAGCTCACCAATGACAGGTTTCGACCAGCCCCAGCATTTT.

The chain links TRBV18 to TRBJ2-7; a possible D gene is TRBD2 (5 bases). The CDR3 totals 13 residues. Trimming removed 2 bases at V and 12 bases at J, with 17 bases between. Germline-derived CDR1 and CDR2 are KGHSH and LQKENI. In DNA, the CDR3 is TGTGCCAGCTCACCATCGGACTCCTCTACCGGGTACTTC. This codes for CASSPSDSSTGYF.

The J gene is TRBJ1-1, the V gene TRBV19; 7 bases are a match to TRBD1. CDR1 is LNHDA, CDR2 SQIVND, per germline (reference sequence). This CDR3 has 12 amino acids. The V gene end was trimmed by 9 bases and the J gene end by 3 bases; junction bases not matched to a gene: 4. The CDR3 reads CASQGEYTEAFF. The CDR3 DNA reads TGTGCCAGCCAGGGGGAATACACTGAAGCTTTCTTT. Together with reference TRBV19 and TRBJ1-1, the CDR3 gives the full variable domain: DGGITQSPKYLFRKEGQNVTLSCEQNLNHDAMYWYRQDPGQGLRLIYYSQIVNDFQKGDIAEGYSVSREKKESFPLTVTSAQKNPTAFYLCASQGEYTEAFFGQGTRLTVV.

This clone was seen more than once but under ten times. The chain employs TRBV7-6 and TRBJ2-3; no clear D gene. Per the germline V gene, CDR1 is SGHVS and CDR2 is FNYEAQ. Trimming took 1 base from V and 0 from J, leaving 5 bases between them. This CDR3 has 14 residues. The CDR3 region has the DNA TGTGCCAGCAGCTTAGTTGCCAGCACAGATACGCAGTATTTT. It specifies CASSLVASTDTQYF.

V usage is TRBV25-1 and J usage is TRBJ2-5; D is unresolved. The CDR3 is made up of 10 amino acids. Trimming took 8 bases from V and 5 from J, leaving 6 bases between them. Germline CDR1 reads MGHDK; CDR2 reads SYGVNS. CDR3 region: CASGEETQYF. The CDR3 DNA reads TGTGCCAGCGGAGAGGAGACCCAGTACTTC.

The V and J genes are TRBV12-5 and TRBJ2-1; TRBD2 aligns across 10 bases. This CDR3 has 22 residues. Germline CDR1 and CDR2: LGHNT and FRNRAP. J was trimmed by 6 bases and V by 7 bases; bases with no gene match: 30. The CDR3 region has the DNA TGTGCTAGTGCGGCTTTCAGAGGCGGCTCCCCAACTAGCGGGGCTTACTCCAATGAGCAGTTCTTC. This gives the protein CASAAFRGGSPTSGAYSNEQFF.

This clone was observed a handful of times. In DNA, the CDR3 is TGTGCCAGCAGCTCGGGGACAGGGCAGGGAGATACGCAGTATTTT. It encodes CASSSGTGQGDTQYF. This chain connects TRBV7-6 to TRBJ2-3, with 9 positions matching TRBD1. The CDR3 runs 15 residues. Germline CDR1 SGHVS, CDR2 FNYEAQ. J was trimmed by 5 bases and V by 4 bases; bases with no gene match: 7.

In its sample, this clone was seen once. This sequence joins TRBV4-3 and TRBJ1-3; a weak D match, TRBD1 (5 bases). Germline CDR1 is LGHNA and CDR2 is YSLEER. V lost 3 bases and J lost 4, with 22 bases in between. This CDR3 is 18 amino acids long. CDR3 loop: CASSHLWGTGLRGNTIYF. The CDR3 DNA reads TGCGCCAGCAGCCATCTCTGGGGCACAGGATTGAGAGGAAACACCATATATTTT.

There are a few counts of this clone. The chain carries TRBV6-1 and TRBJ1-5; D perhaps matches TRBD1 (5 bases). The germline V and J ends were trimmed by 10 bases and 2 bases, with 12 bases remaining between them. The CDR3 length is 13 residues. Germline values: CDR1 MNHNS, CDR2 SASEGT. In nucleotides, the CDR3 is TGTGCCACCCTTCAGGGAGGCAATCAGCCCCAGCATTTT. This translates into CATLQGGNQPQHF.

Worth noting for this clone: An end of the junction differs from the germline gene, which may be a read error. The genes are TRBV7-2 and TRBJ2-5, with 9 bases aligning to TRBD2. Germline CDR1 is SGHTA and CDR2 is FQGNSA. This CDR3 spans 13 amino acids. In DNA form, the CDR3 reads TGTGCCAGCAGTTTAGCGGGAGCAGAGACCCAGTACTTC. It is translated as CASSLAGAETQYF. The whole variable domain, remainder taken from reference TRBV7-2 and TRBJ2-5, is GAGVSQSPSNKVTEKGKDVELRCDPISGHTALYWYRQSLGQGLEFLIYFQGNSAPDKSGLPSDRFSAERTGGSVSTLTIQRTQQEDSAVYLCASSLAGAETQYFGPGTRLLVL.

The chain links TRBV18 to TRBJ1-2, with TRBD1 as a possible D gene (5 bases). This CDR3 spans 15 amino acids. Trimming left V 2 bases short and J 6 bases short, with 16 bases between. CDR1 is KGHSH and CDR2 is LQKENI in the germline V gene. The CDR3 DNA follows: TGTGCCAGCTCACCAGGGGCAGGGAGAGCGGATGGCTACACCTTC. It yields the protein CASSPGAGRADGYTF. The entire variable domain, with the rest obtained from reference TRBV18 and TRBJ1-2, is as follows: NAGVMQNPRHLVRRRGQEARLRCSPMKGHSHVYWYRQLPEEGLKFMVYLQKENIIDESGMPKERFSAEFPKEGPSILRIQQVVRGDSAAYFCASSPGAGRADGYTFGSGTRLTVV.

J is TRBJ2-1 and V is TRBV9; 9 bases match TRBD2. The junction had 1 base not matched to a gene; V was cut back by 1 base and J by 2 bases. Germline V gives CDR1 SGDLS, CDR2 YYNGEE. The CDR3 loop spans 15 amino acids. CDR3 loop: CASSVLAGAYNEQFF. CDR3 coding DNA: TGTGCCAGCAGCGTATTAGCGGGAGCCTACAATGAGCAGTTCTTC.

This chain joins TRBV5-4 and TRBJ2-3; no clear D. This CDR3 spans 16 amino acids. The germline gives CDR1 SGHNT, CDR2 YYREEE (reference sequence). V was trimmed by 3 bases and J by 2 bases, leaving 16 bases between them. The CDR3 sequence: CASSSGVPRVTDTQYF. The CDR3 nucleotides read TGTGCCAGCAGCTCTGGCGTCCCCCGGGTCACAGATACGCAGTATTTT. The full variable domain, completed using reference TRBV5-4 and TRBJ2-3, is ETGVTQSPTHLIKTRGQQVTLRCSSQSGHNTVSWYQQALGQGPQFIFQYYREEENGRGNFPPRFSGLQFPNYSSELNVNALELDDSALYLCASSSGVPRVTDTQYFGPGTRLTVL.

This chain links TRBV7-9 with TRBJ1-1, with TRBD1 matching 7 bases. Germline CDR1 is SEHNR and CDR2 is FQNEAQ (reference sequence). This CDR3 is 13 amino acids long. Losses at the gene ends were 5 bases for V and 5 bases for J; bases not matched to a gene: 5. Here the CDR3 reads CASSLTRGTEAFF. CDR3 sequence (DNA): TGTGCCAGCAGCCTAACCAGGGGGACTGAAGCTTTCTTT.

Only a few counts were recorded for this clone. The V and J genes are TRBV11-3 and TRBJ2-2; tentative D call: TRBD2 (5 bases). The CDR3 contains 15 residues. Trimming removed 5 bases from V and 1 base from J, with 11 bases in between. The germline V gene has CDR1 SGHNT and CDR2 YENEEA. The CDR3 bases are TGTGCCAGCAGCGAAGCCCGGGGGAACACCGGGGAGCTGTTTTTT. Translated, it gives CASSEARGNTGELFF.

This sequence joins TRBV2 and TRBJ2-3; no clear D. From germline, CDR1 is SNHLY and CDR2 FYNNEI. This CDR3 region has 15 residues. The V end lost 8 bases, the J end lost 3 bases, and 18 bases lay between the germline ends. This chain's CDR3 is CASCCPPLRTDTQYF. CDR3 in DNA: TGTGCCAGCTGTTGTCCCCCCCTACGGACAGATACGCAGTATTTT.